This T cell receptor (beta chain) stems from a study of blood T cell repertoires in COVID-19 (dated by TCRdb to about 2020). Notes on the research overall: Samples covering the acute and convalescent phases of COVID-19 were provided by collaborators in the United States, Italy and Spain. Nearly every sample came with metadata listing a de-identified subject ID, COVID-19 status, age in years and sex. The repertoires were made available in a free public database intended to serve as a resource for research on the immune response to SARS-CoV-2. Deeply sampled blood TCRbeta repertoires from subjects exposed to, actively infected with, or recovered from COVID-19 were included in the dataset. The material from the prospective study consisted of cDNA or gDNA derived from T cells, B-cell-depleted T cells, or PBMCs. Samples came from the ongoing ImmuneRACE study (first 160 participants) plus 1,254 subjects from 6 global collaborators. HLA class I and class II types, where available, came from metadata supplied by the sample provider rather than from assay-based typing.

Each collaborating institution followed its own protocols to collect whole blood in K2EDTA tubes. Collaborator samples were shipped for TCRbeta analysis as frozen whole blood, isolated PBMCs, or DNA extracted from either sample type. A remark on this clone: The antigen it recognizes is unknown. No base qualities exist here, and no much larger clone lies one base off it.

V ends up 8 bases short and J 4 bases short, with an unmatched junction base count of 8. CDR1 and CDR2 are read off the germline V gene (reference sequence) as GTSNPN and SVGIG. The CDR3, from cysteine to phenylalanine, totals 14 residues. The DNA shown is the 42-base CDR3, in frame from base 1. The paper as a whole reports these results and caveats: The amount of clinical and demographic metadata varied by source and participant and was provided uncurated.

The immunoSEQ Assay, a bias-controlled multiplex PCR, was used to amplify TCRbeta CDR3 regions from genomic DNA. Processing in the source paper ran as follows. Nucleated cell counts per sample were estimated from amplification of reference gene primers within the assay. To quantify the absolute abundance of each unique TCRbeta CDR3 rearrangement, sequence reads were collapsed and filtered. For each sample, productive Simpson clonality was calculated by taking the square root of Simpson's diversity index across productive rearrangements. TCRdb took over this immuneACCESS table, retaining in-frame rearrangements with V and J assigned. Such tables are incomplete; in checked studies, under half of the missing clones stem from an unresolved V gene, and the remainder is unexplained. V and J calls and clone size are those listed in that table; D and trimming were worked out from the DNA. Present in this sample are tens of thousands of clones, about 90% of which were seen just once. Approximately 5% of the sample rests with the top ten.

Sequencing was done on a sample of peripheral blood. This TCR derives from a woman of 80 years or more with acute or convalescent COVID-19. This chain joins TRBV30 to TRBJ2-1, and 10 junction bases match TRBD2. The sequence in DNA is TGTGCCGGGGGGTCTAGCGGGGGTTACAATGAGCAGTTCTTC. Its coded protein is CAGGSSGGYNEQFF.